These 8 T cell receptor beta chains share one sample of origin, sequenced in a study of blood T cell repertoires in COVID-19. TCRdb's copy holds only in-frame clones and misses some; the assay was immunoSEQ multiplex PCR. The data show approximately 220,000 clones, just under 85% seen once. Sequenced sample: PBMCs or T cells enriched from blood (not recorded which). Every receptor here comes from a woman between 40 and 55 years old with acute COVID-19.

The chain combines TRBV27 with TRBJ2-4; D is possibly TRBD2 (5 bases). The V end lost 4 bases, the J end lost 6 bases, and 10 bases lay between the germline ends. Germline CDR1 and CDR2: MNHEY and SMNVEV (reference sequence). The length of the CDR3 is 13 residues. In DNA, the CDR3 is TGTGCCAGCAGTTCCGGGATCTTAAACATTCAGTACTTC. Its protein is CASSSGILNIQYF.

The gene calls are TRBV7-2 and TRBJ2-5; D perhaps matches TRBD2 (6 bases). Germline V gene data show CDR1 as SGHTA and CDR2 as FQGNSA. V shed 3 bases and J shed 6 bases, with 11 bases lying between them. This CDR3 spans 13 amino acids. CDR3: CASSLDYSQTQYF. In DNA, the CDR3 is TGTGCCAGCAGCTTGGACTATTCCCAGACCCAGTACTTC.

The rearrangement links TRBV6-2 or TRBV6-3 to TRBJ2-1; D may be TRBD2 (5 bases). Per the germline V gene, CDR1 is MNHEY and CDR2 is SVGEGT. This CDR3 is 14 amino acids long. With 4 bases removed from V and 8 bases from J, the gap between germline ends came to 15 bases. DNA of the CDR3: TGTGCCAGCAGTTTACGGTCGGGGTTCCATGAGCAGTTCTTC. Its protein product is CASSLRSGFHEQFF.

In this sample, this clone turned up once. V usage is TRBV30 and J usage is TRBJ1-3; D not resolved. V was pared by 5 bases and J by 0 bases, with 11 bases between. The germline CDR1 and CDR2 sequences are GTSNPN and SVGIG (reference sequence). The CDR3 loop spans 14 amino acids. CDR3 region: CAWDTGISGNTIYF. In DNA form, the CDR3 reads TGTGCCTGGGACACCGGGATCTCTGGAAACACCATATATTTT.

About this clone: Other nucleotide sequences from this sample produce the same CDR3. The rearrangement uses TRBV19 and TRBJ1-1; D is unclear. The CDR3 has 11 amino acids. V was trimmed by 2 bases and J by 6 bases, leaving 4 bases between them. The germline V gene has CDR1 LNHDA and CDR2 SQIVND (reference sequence). The CDR3 is CASSIRAEAFF. CDR3 coding DNA: TGTGCCAGTAGTATAAGAGCTGAAGCTTTCTTT.

The CDR3 DNA sequence: TGTGCCACCAGTGATCCTGACAGGGACCATGAGCAGTTCTTC. This translates into CATSDPDRDHEQFF. This rearrangement joins TRBV24-1 to TRBJ2-1; TRBD1 matches at 7 bases. This CDR3 has 14 amino acids. The junction had 6 bases not matched to a gene; V was cut back by 3 bases and J by 8 bases. Germline CDR1 is KGHDR and CDR2 is SFDVKD.

This clone turned up a few times. This sequence joins TRBV19 and TRBJ1-1; 7 positions match TRBD1. V was clipped by 5 bases and J by 4 bases; unmatched bases: 7. CDR3 size: 14 residues. CDR1 is LNHDA, CDR2 SQIVND, per germline (reference sequence). CDR3 protein: CASSPQGGGTEAFF. Here the CDR3 DNA reads TGTGCCAGTAGTCCCCAGGGGGGAGGCACTGAAGCTTTCTTT.

This chain joins TRBV5-1 and TRBJ2-2; 8 bases match TRBD2. The CDR3 has 16 amino acids. V gave up 7 bases and J gave up 1 base; unmatched junction bases: 9. Germline lookup yields CDR1 SGHRS and CDR2 YFSETQ. The CDR3 spells CASRGGRTVNTGELFF. DNA of the CDR3: TGCGCCAGCCGGGGGGGAAGGACAGTGAACACCGGGGAGCTGTTTTTT.